This TCR beta chain was sequenced during a study of T cell responses to AZD1222 COVID-19 vaccine. The study's findings and limits: Among those given AZD1222, only six were seropositive at baseline. Across the whole spike, CD4 TCRs peaked at regions 160-218 and 743-854.

Analysis merged second doses at about 4 or about 12 weeks. V was cut by 0 bases and J by 0 bases, with 5 bases left in between. CDR1 and CDR2 from the germline V gene are GTSNPN and SVGIG (reference sequence). CDR3 size: 13 residues. About this clone: Its antigen is unknown.

The assay was immunoSEQ multiplex PCR, and TCRdb's table has in-frame clones only and misses some. Of over 95,000 clones in the sample, approximately 89% were seen once. This chain joins TRBV30 and TRBJ1-1; D call uncertain. The specimen comprised peripheral blood, sampled 28 days after the second AZD1222 dose. The TCR originated in an adult who received the AZD1222 COVID-19 vaccine. As DNA, the CDR3 is TGTGCCTGGAGTGTACAAGTGAACACTGAAGCTTTCTTT. Its translation: CAWSVQVNTEAFF.